The 28 T cell receptor beta chains given below trace back to one sample, sequenced in a study of blood T cell repertoires in COVID-19. TCRdb's table, derived via immunoSEQ multiplex PCR, lists solely in-frame clones and lacks some. Of 390,000 or so clones listed, more than 70% are singletons. Sequencing was performed on peripheral blood. These receptors were taken from a woman under 40 with COVID-19, enrolled during active disease.

The V call is TRBV28, the J call TRBJ2-3, with 8 bases fitting TRBD2. The CDR3 spans 16 residues. The germline V gene encodes CDR1 MDHEN and CDR2 SYDVKM. The junction had 12 bases not matched to a gene; V was cut back by 8 bases and J by 2 bases. CDR3 in amino acids: CASVPLAGGYTDTQYF. In nucleotides, the CDR3 is TGTGCCAGCGTACCCCTCGCGGGGGGATACACAGATACGCAGTATTTT.

This chain joins TRBV24-1 and TRBJ2-6; D may be TRBD1 (6 bases). The ends were cut back, 4 bases at V and 2 bases at J, with 8 bases in the middle. The CDR3 loop spans 15 amino acids. Germline V gives CDR1 KGHDR, CDR2 SFDVKD. CDR3 in DNA: TGTGCCACCAGTGAAAACAGGGCTGGGGCCAACGTCCTGACTTTC. This translates into CATSENRAGANVLTF.

This rearrangement joins TRBV10-3 to TRBJ2-7, with 7 nucleotides matching TRBD1. Looked up from germline, CDR1 is ENHRY and CDR2 is SYGVKD. The CDR3 runs 13 residues. J gave up 3 bases and V 5 bases, and 4 bases lay outside the gene matches. The CDR3 is CAISPAGGYEQYF. In DNA form, the CDR3 reads TGTGCCATCAGTCCCGCAGGGGGCTACGAGCAGTACTTC.

The rearrangement joins TRBV6-5 to TRBJ1-1; D perhaps matches TRBD1 (6 bases). Between the trimmed V and J ends, which lost 6 bases and 11 bases, there was a span of 19 bases. Germline CDR1 and CDR2: MNHEY and SVGAGI. This CDR3 is built from 13 residues. The CDR3 here is CASSVRPYREAFF. DNA of the CDR3: TGTGCCAGCAGCGTCCGGCCTTACAGGGAGGCTTTCTTT.

The V call is TRBV7-2, the J call TRBJ2-7, with 8 bases matching TRBD1. The V segment lost 2 bases and the J segment 3 bases; nucleotides outside the gene matches: 3. Germline loops: CDR1 SGHTA, CDR2 FQGNSA. CDR3 length: 14 amino acids. The CDR3: CASSLQGANYEQYF. In DNA, the CDR3 is TGTGCCAGCAGCTTACAGGGGGCGAACTACGAGCAGTACTTC. The full variable domain, with the rest looked up from reference TRBV7-2 and TRBJ2-7, is GAGVSQSPSNKVTEKGKDVELRCDPISGHTALYWYRQSLGQGLEFLIYFQGNSAPDKSGLPSDRFSAERTGGSVSTLTIQRTQQEDSAVYLCASSLQGANYEQYFGPGTRLTVT.

This chain joins TRBV15 and TRBJ2-1, with 11 bases lining up with TRBD2. V dropped 5 bases and J dropped 1; count of bases not matched to a gene: 7. Germline V gene sequence: CDR1 LNHNV, CDR2 YYDKDF (reference sequence). This CDR3 has 17 residues. CDR3 sequence reads: CATSGRTSGLSYNEQFF. CDR3 DNA: TGTGCCACCAGCGGGAGGACTAGCGGGCTTTCCTACAATGAGCAGTTCTTC. The full variable domain, in which reference TRBV15 and TRBJ2-1 provide the parts outside the CDR3, is DAMVIQNPRYQVTQFGKPVTLSCSQTLNHNVMYWYQQKSSQAPKLLFHYYDKDFNNEADTPDNFQSRRPNTSFCFLDIRSPGLGDTAMYLCATSGRTSGLSYNEQFFGPGTRLTVL.

The rearrangement joins TRBV6-6 to TRBJ1-1; no reliable D call. With 5 bases removed from V and 1 base from J, the gap between germline ends came to 11 bases. There are 14 residues in the CDR3. In germline, CDR1 is MNHNY, CDR2 SVGAGI (reference sequence). The CDR3 nucleotides are TGTGCCAGCAGTCCACTGACACAGAACACTGAAGCTTTCTTT. This codes for CASSPLTQNTEAFF.

The chain employs TRBV12-3 or TRBV12-4 and TRBJ2-1; 7 bases agree with TRBD2. The length of the CDR3 is 13 residues. Trimming removed 7 bases from V and 2 bases from J; junction bases left unmatched: 2. The CDR3 region is CASNREAYNEQFF. Written as DNA, the CDR3 is TGTGCCAGCAACCGGGAGGCCTACAATGAGCAGTTCTTC.

As regards this clone: The junction and the germline gene differ at one end; a read error may be behind it. The chain employs TRBV7-7 and TRBJ2-3; TRBD2 might be the D (6 bases). Germline loops: CDR1 SSHAT, CDR2 FNYEAQ (reference sequence). The CDR3 length is 13 residues. CDR3 region: CASSLAERYTQYF. CDR3 bases: TGTGCTAGCAGCTTAGCGGAGCGGTATACGCAGTATTTT.

The chain joins TRBV4-1 to TRBJ2-7, with 10 bases matching TRBD2. The CDR3 has 16 amino acids. Losses at the gene ends were 4 bases for V and 0 bases for J; bases not matched to a gene: 6. From germline, CDR1 is MGHRA and CDR2 YSYEKL. DNA of the CDR3: TGCGCCAGCAGCCCACTCACTAGCGGGACCTCCTACGAGCAGTACTTC. Its translation: CASSPLTSGTSYEQYF.

This chain uses TRBV9 with TRBJ1-1; no clear D gene. Germline V gene lookup returns CDR1 SGDLS and CDR2 YYNGEE. Trimming removed 0 bases from V and 8 bases from J, with 8 bases in between. This CDR3 has 12 amino acids. CDR3 in amino acids: CASSVVGGEAFF. The DNA of the CDR3 is TGTGCCAGCAGCGTAGTGGGAGGCGAAGCTTTCTTT.

The chain is built from TRBV6-5 and TRBJ2-3, with 11 positions matching TRBD1. Germline V gene data show CDR1 as MNHEY and CDR2 as SVGAGI. J lost 5 bases, V lost 4 bases, and 2 bases had no gene match. There are 14 residues in the CDR3. The CDR3 nucleotides are TGTGCCAGCAGTTGGGACAGGGGGGGAGATACGCAGTATTTT. Translation gives CASSWDRGGDTQYF.

This clone was counted only a few times. J is TRBJ2-7 and V is TRBV29-1; TRBD2 might be the D (5 bases). Germline V gives CDR1 SQVTM, CDR2 ANQGSEA. Deletions cut 1 base from V and 0 bases from J, with 10 bases between. This CDR3 spans 14 amino acids. CDR3 residues: CSVEGTGNSYEQYF. DNA for the CDR3: TGCAGCGTTGAAGGGACGGGGAACTCCTACGAGCAGTACTTC.

The rearrangement links TRBV30 to TRBJ1-2; 9 nucleotides line up with TRBD1. Germline CDR1 GTSNPN, CDR2 SVGIG (reference sequence). This CDR3 contains 16 residues. Here the CDR3 DNA reads TGTGCTTATCAACCGGGACAGGGCCTCGTAGTATATGGCTACACCTTC. Its translation is CAYQPGQGLVVYGYTF.

V and J are TRBV27 and TRBJ2-1; D unclear. Trimming took 0 bases from V and 9 from J, leaving 15 bases between them. CDR3 length: 15 amino acids. Germline CDR1 MNHEY, CDR2 SMNVEV (reference sequence). Here the CDR3 reads CASSLSIDEVSEQFF. CDR3 in DNA: TGTGCCAGCAGTTTATCAATTGACGAGGTCTCTGAGCAGTTCTTC.

This sequence joins TRBV19 and TRBJ1-1, with TRBD1 as a possible D gene (6 bases). Germline V gene data show CDR1 as LNHDA and CDR2 as SQIVND (reference sequence). Trimming removed 5 bases at V and 2 bases at J, with 12 bases between. This CDR3 contains 14 residues. The CDR3 spells CASSSQTGNTEAFF. CDR3 in DNA: TGTGCCAGTAGTTCCCAGACAGGTAACACTGAAGCTTTCTTT.

The sample holds one count of this clone. J is TRBJ2-1 and V is TRBV27, with a tentative D call TRBD1 (6 bases). The CDR3 is 17 amino acids. V gave up 3 bases and J gave up 8 bases, with 23 bases separating them. CDR1 and CDR2 from the germline V gene are MNHEY and SMNVEV (reference sequence). CDR3 DNA: TGTGCCAGCAGTTTCCGGCAGGGGAAGGGGGAGTTCTATGAGCAGTTCTTC. It yields the protein CASSFRQGKGEFYEQFF.

The rearrangement links TRBV6-5 to TRBJ2-1; 7 positions agree with TRBD2. This CDR3 contains 13 residues. With 5 bases clipped from V and 9 bases from J, the junction kept 7 bases outside the gene matches. The germline V gene has CDR1 MNHEY and CDR2 SVGAGI. CDR3 nucleotides: TGTGCCAGCAGTAGATTGCGGGAGAGTGAGCAGTTCTTC. This translates into CASSRLRESEQFF.

This chain uses TRBV6-5 with TRBJ2-2; 11 bases align to TRBD2. Germline V lookup: CDR1 MNHEY, CDR2 SVGAGI. Trimming cost V 4 bases and J 1 base; bases outside gene matches: 2. This CDR3 has 16 amino acids. The CDR3 region is CASSSLAGGNTGELFF. In DNA, the CDR3 is TGTGCCAGCAGTTCCCTAGCGGGAGGGAACACCGGGGAGCTGTTTTTT.

The genes are TRBV5-1 and TRBJ2-3; 10 nucleotides line up with TRBD1. V trimming: 4 bases; J trimming: 3 bases; junction bases outside the gene matches: 5. Germline V gene data show CDR1 as SGHRS and CDR2 as YFSETQ. This CDR3 is 15 amino acids long. This CDR3 reads CASSPTGGATDTQYF. The CDR3 DNA reads TGCGCCAGCAGCCCGACAGGGGGCGCGACAGATACGCAGTATTTT.

This sequence joins TRBV5-5 and TRBJ2-5, with a weak D call TRBD2 (5 bases). The CDR3 is 13 amino acids. Trimming shortened V by 4 bases and J by 10 bases, and 17 bases separated the two germline ends. Germline V gene data show CDR1 as SGHKS and CDR2 as YYEKEE (reference sequence). CDR3 protein: CASSPDYFVSQYF. DNA for the CDR3: TGTGCCAGCAGCCCAGACTACTTCGTGAGCCAGTACTTC.

This rearrangement joins TRBV7-9 to TRBJ1-5, with 10 bases that match TRBD1. Germline assignment: CDR1 SEHNR and CDR2 FQNEAQ (reference sequence). The V gene end was trimmed by 3 bases and the J gene end by 11 bases; junction bases not matched to a gene: 7. The CDR3 spans 14 residues. The CDR3, as DNA: TGTGCCAGCAGCTTGGGACAGGGGAATTGGGCCCAGCATTTT. Its translation: CASSLGQGNWAQHF.

This clone was detected only once. The chain combines TRBV10-2 with TRBJ2-3; D remains ambiguous. Germline CDR1 and CDR2: WSHSY and SAAADI. V lost 7 bases and J 0 bases, leaving 8 bases between the germline ends. The CDR3 sequence is 13 residues long. The CDR3 sequence: CASTLLSTDTQYF. CDR3 DNA sequence: TGCGCCAGCACCTTATTAAGCACAGATACGCAGTATTTT.

The chain employs TRBV2 and TRBJ1-6, with 7 bases fitting TRBD1. The CDR3 extends over 15 amino acids. The germline gives CDR1 SNHLY, CDR2 FYNNEI. J lost 10 bases, V lost 2 bases, and 8 bases had no gene match. In DNA form, the CDR3 reads TGTGCCAGCAGTGAATGGGGGACAGCCGCCTCACCCCTCCACTTT. Amino acid sequence: CASSEWGTAASPLHF.

The rearrangement joins TRBV7-8 to TRBJ1-2; D is ambiguous. Germline assignment: CDR1 SGHVS and CDR2 FQNEAQ. The CDR3 is 14 amino acids. V shed 2 bases and J shed 3 bases, with 10 bases lying between them. CDR3 nucleotide sequence: TGTGCCAGCAGCTTATCGGACGGGGACTATGGCTACACCTTC. It codes for CASSLSDGDYGYTF. The full variable domain, rest sourced from reference TRBV7-8 and TRBJ1-2, is GAGVSQSPRYKVAKRGQDVALRCDPISGHVSLFWYQQALGQGPEFLTYFQNEAQLDKSGLPSDRFFAERPEGSVSTLKIQRTQQEDSAVYLCASSLSDGDYGYTFGSGTRLTVV.

V is TRBV12-2 and J is TRBJ2-7; the table's D call of TRBD1 was not tested on the DNA. TRBV12-2 is shown as a pseudogene. The CDR3 runs to 17 residues. CDR3 coding DNA: TGTGCAAGTCGCTTGCCCCCCGCAAGGGCCCCAAAGGGGGTGCAGTACTTC. Protein product: CASRLPPARAPKGVQYF.

The chain has TRBV6-6 and TRBJ2-5, with D perhaps TRBD2 (6 bases). The CDR3 spans 14 residues. Trimming left V 7 bases short and J 2 bases short, with 14 bases between. CDR1 is MNHNY and CDR2 is SVGAGI in the germline V gene (reference sequence). CDR3 residues: CASKRTGGQETQYF. The CDR3 DNA follows: TGTGCCAGCAAGAGGACTGGGGGGCAAGAGACCCAGTACTTC.

J is TRBJ2-7 and V is TRBV18; 10 nucleotides match TRBD2. V lost 6 bases, J lost 4 bases, and 15 bases stayed unmatched. Germline V gene lookup returns CDR1 KGHSH and CDR2 LQKENI. The CDR3 covers 17 residues. In nucleotides, the CDR3 is TGTGCCAGCTCCCCGACGACGCCTAGCGGGAGTCTATACGAGCAGTACTTC. Its protein is CASSPTTPSGSLYEQYF. The full variable domain, its missing parts supplied by reference TRBV18 and TRBJ2-7, is NAGVMQNPRHLVRRRGQEARLRCSPMKGHSHVYWYRQLPEEGLKFMVYLQKENIIDESGMPKERFSAEFPKEGPSILRIQQVVRGDSAAYFCASSPTTPSGSLYEQYFGPGTRLTVT.